The T cell receptor beta chain under discussion was sequenced for a study of cytomegalovirus exposure and HLA in healthy donors. Study outcomes and limitations: According to a later analysis, TCR clusters from the first cohort tended to co-occur in the 120 or so validation repertoires. It was reportedly the case that the classifier diagnosed cytomegalovirus status with high specificity and sensitivity. The authors enumerated 164 TCR beta chains as linked to cytomegalovirus.

Trimming cost V 6 bases and J 8 bases, with 16 bases left between them. This CDR3 comprises 14 residues. Germline V CDR1 and CDR2: SGHVS, FQNEAQ. TCRdb's copy holds only in-frame clones and misses some; the assay was immunoSEQ multiplex PCR. This repertoire shows tens of thousands of clones, around 97% found once; its top ten account for 2% to 2.5%. Points on this clone: Antigen: not known.

This sequence joins TRBV7-8 and TRBJ1-4; D ambiguous. This sequence originates from a man aged 18-30 years in good health and CMV-seronegative. Sample: PBMCs. CDR3: CASSDPDSREKLFF. In nucleotides, the CDR3 is TGTGCCAGCAGTGATCCGGACTCTCGGGAAAAACTGTTTTTT. The full variable domain, its missing parts supplied by reference TRBV7-8 and TRBJ1-4, is GAGVSQSPRYKVAKRGQDVALRCDPISGHVSLFWYQQALGQGPEFLTYFQNEAQLDKSGLPSDRFFAERPEGSVSTLKIQRTQQEDSAVYLCASSDPDSREKLFFGSGTQLSVL.